The next 17 T cell receptor beta chains were all read from a single sample in a study of blood T cell repertoires in COVID-19. Assay: immunoSEQ multiplex PCR; the TCRdb copy retains only in-frame clones and omits some. This table holds about 39,000 clones, 94% found once. Sequencing input: peripheral blood. The origin of the receptors is a human donor with active COVID-19. The donor label of this sample is uncertain.

This chain joins TRBV24-1 and TRBJ1-1, with 7 nucleotides matching TRBD1. The ends lost 4 bases at V and 12 bases at J; junction bases unmatched: 10. This CDR3 has 13 amino acids. Germline CDR1 KGHDR, CDR2 SFDVKD. The CDR3 protein is CATSESDRKGPFF. CDR3 coding DNA: TGTGCCACCAGTGAATCGGACAGGAAGGGCCCTTTCTTT.

The gene calls are TRBV7-9 and TRBJ1-1; possible D gene TRBD1, 6 bases. Trimming removed 5 bases from V and 8 bases from J, with 9 bases in between. CDR3 length equals 11 residues. Germline V gene lookup returns CDR1 SEHNR and CDR2 FQNEAQ (reference sequence). The CDR3 here is CASSRTVEAFF. The CDR3 nucleotides are TGTGCCAGCAGCCGGACAGTAGAAGCTTTCTTT.

The genes are TRBV7-2 and TRBJ2-2; D is possibly TRBD1 (6 bases). CDR3 length equals 15 residues. Germline V gene lookup returns CDR1 SGHTA and CDR2 FQGNSA. The V gene lost 0 bases and the J gene lost 7 bases, with 12 bases spanning the gap. The CDR3 region is CASSLATGLGGELFF. CDR3 DNA: TGTGCCAGCAGCTTAGCGACAGGCCTAGGCGGGGAGCTGTTTTTT.

The chain has TRBV5-1 and TRBJ2-1; 8 nucleotides line up with TRBD1. The germline V gene has CDR1 SGHRS and CDR2 YFSETQ. Trimming at V came to 4 bases and at J to 5 bases, leaving 5 bases not matched to a gene. CDR3 length: 14 amino acids. CDR3 DNA: TGCGCCAGCAGCCTGGACAGGGCCAACAATGAGCAGTTCTTC. Its protein product is CASSLDRANNEQFF.

CDR3 coding DNA: TGCGCCAGCAGCCAAGATCTCGGGGGGACCGGCTATAATTCACCCCTCCACTTT. It is translated as CASSQDLGGTGYNSPLHF. The V and J genes are TRBV4-1 and TRBJ1-6; a possible D gene is TRBD1 (5 bases). In germline, CDR1 is MGHRA, CDR2 YSYEKL. Trimming stripped 0 bases from V and 3 bases from J, with 15 bases between. The CDR3 loop spans 18 amino acids.

J is TRBJ2-1 and V is TRBV5-1, with a possible D match to TRBD2 (6 bases). This CDR3 is built from 19 residues. Looked up from germline, CDR1 is SGHRS and CDR2 is YFSETQ. The ends were cut back, 6 bases at V and 0 bases at J, with 25 bases in the middle. In nucleotides, the CDR3 is TGCGCCAGCACCAACGGCCCAGCGGGTAGGATAAGCTCCTACAATGAGCAGTTCTTC. Translating gives CASTNGPAGRISSYNEQFF. The full variable domain, in which reference TRBV5-1 and TRBJ2-1 provide the parts outside the CDR3, is KAGVTQTPRYLIKTRGQQVTLSCSPISGHRSVSWYQQTPGQGLQFLFEYFSETQRNKGNFPGRFSGRQFSNSRSEMNVSTLELGDSALYLCASTNGPAGRISSYNEQFFGPGTRLTVL.

The chain recombines TRBV7-2 with TRBJ2-5, with 8 bases lining up with TRBD2. The CDR3 totals 14 residues. Unmatched junction bases numbered 7, after V lost 5 bases and J lost 5 bases. CDR1 is SGHTA and CDR2 is FQGNSA in the germline V gene. In nucleotides, the CDR3 is TGTGCCAGCAGCCGGGGGGGATCCGGGGAGACCCAGTACTTC. Translating it yields CASSRGGSGETQYF.

The genes are TRBV5-6 and TRBJ2-7, with D perhaps matching TRBD1 (5 bases). Germline CDR1 and CDR2: SGHDT and YYEEEE. This CDR3 contains 13 residues. V was pared by 0 bases and J by 6 bases, with 10 bases between. The CDR3 DNA sequence: TGTGCCAGCAGCTTGGGCAGGGTAATCGAGCAGTACTTC. Translated: CASSLGRVIEQYF. The whole variable domain, remainder taken from reference TRBV5-6 and TRBJ2-7, is DAGVTQSPTHLIKTRGQQVTLRCSPKSGHDTVSWYQQALGQGPQFIFQYYEEEERQRGNFPDRFSGHQFPNYSSELNVNALLLGDSALYLCASSLGRVIEQYFGPGTRLTVT.

This chain uses TRBV7-2 with TRBJ2-5, with TRBD2 matching 10 bases. Germline lookup yields CDR1 SGHTA and CDR2 FQGNSA. This CDR3 comprises 16 residues. The junction had 8 bases not matched to a gene; V was cut back by 2 bases and J by 5 bases. The CDR3 coding sequence is TGTGCCAGCAGCTTAATAGCGGGGGGCACCCCGGAGACCCAGTACTTC. This sequence encodes CASSLIAGGTPETQYF.

This clone showed up just once. At one end, the junction sequence differs from germline, possibly due to a read error. The chain has TRBV2 and TRBJ2-3; 11 bases align to TRBD1. Germline CDR1 SNHLY, CDR2 FYNNEI. The CDR3 length is 15 residues. The CDR3 nucleotides are TGTGCCAGCAGGGAAGGGACAGGGGGTTTAGATACGCAGTATTTT. Translation gives CASREGTGGLDTQYF. The complete variable domain, with remaining parts taken from reference TRBV2 and TRBJ2-3, reads EPEVTQTPSHQVTQMGQEVILRCVPISNHLYFYWYRQILGQKVEFLVSFYNNEISEKSEIFDDQFSVERPDGSNFTLKIRSTKLEDSAMYFCASREGTGGLDTQYFGPGTRLTVL.

This clone is a singleton in its sample. This rearrangement joins TRBV6-5 to TRBJ2-7, with 7 bases aligning to TRBD1. Germline-derived CDR1 and CDR2 are MNHEY and SVGAGI. V was pared by 6 bases and J by 5 bases, with 13 bases of the junction left unmatched. This CDR3 contains 15 residues. This chain's CDR3 is CASRKLNQQGNEQYF. CDR3 sequence (DNA): TGTGCCAGCAGAAAACTGAATCAACAGGGGAACGAGCAGTACTTC.

The chain joins TRBV10-3 to TRBJ1-2; 8 bases are shared with TRBD1. The trim removed 5 bases at V and 1 base at J, leaving 12 bases unmatched. The germline gives CDR1 ENHRY, CDR2 SYGVKD. The CDR3 runs 17 residues. CDR3 DNA: TGTGCCATCAGTCAAGGAGGACAGGGTAGGGGTAACTATGGCTACACCTTC. It encodes CAISQGGQGRGNYGYTF.

The V call is TRBV5-4, the J call TRBJ1-2, with D unclear. Per germline, CDR1 SGHNT and CDR2 YYREEE (reference sequence). Between the trimmed V and J ends, which lost 0 bases and 2 bases, there was a span of 8 bases. The CDR3 runs to 14 residues. CDR3 bases: TGTGCCAGCAGCTTGGAGTACAGCAACTATGGCTACACCTTC. It encodes CASSLEYSNYGYTF.

The chain joins TRBV27 to TRBJ2-1; 10 bases match TRBD1. There are 14 residues in the CDR3. J was trimmed by 10 bases and V by 2 bases; bases with no gene match: 5. Per the germline V gene, CDR1 is MNHEY and CDR2 is SMNVEV (reference sequence). The CDR3 bases are TGTGCCAGCAGTTTAATTGAGGACAGGGGGGAGCAGTTCTTC. Translation: CASSLIEDRGEQFF.

The rearrangement uses TRBV29-1 and TRBJ2-1; TRBD2 aligns across 7 bases. Per germline, CDR1 SQVTM and CDR2 ANQGSEA. The CDR3 length is 14 residues. Trimming took 4 bases from V and 3 from J; bases not matched to a gene: 6. The CDR3 nucleotides read TGCAGCGTTGTCGGGCCGGGGGGCTACAATGAGCAGTTCTTC. Translated: CSVVGPGGYNEQFF.

The V and J genes are TRBV13 and TRBJ1-3; unclear D gene. Germline loops: CDR1 PRHDT, CDR2 FYEKMQ (reference sequence). This CDR3 has 16 amino acids. Trimming took off 2 bases at V and 0 bases at J, with 11 bases between the two ends. The DNA for the CDR3 is TGTGCCAGCAGCTTACCACAGCAATACTCTGGAAACACCATATATTTT. This codes for CASSLPQQYSGNTIYF.

V usage is TRBV4-3 and J usage is TRBJ2-3, with TRBD1 matching over 7 bases. Germline V lookup: CDR1 LGHNA, CDR2 YSLEER. The V gene end was trimmed by 0 bases and the J gene end by 2 bases; junction bases not matched to a gene: 5. The CDR3 length is 16 residues. The CDR3: CASSQDFRGNTDTQYF. The CDR3 bases are TGCGCCAGCAGCCAAGATTTCAGGGGGAACACAGATACGCAGTATTTT.